This TCR beta chain is from a study of T cell responses to AZD1222 COVID-19 vaccine. Notes on the study in general: Clonal diversity was possibly underestimated, and white British individuals and females predominated among donors.

About this clone itself: Its cognate antigen is unknown.

Libraries were prepared by immunoSEQ multiplex PCR; TCRdb keeps only in-frame clonotypes and omits some of them. The sample records 85,000 to 90,000 clones, 88% being singletons. The V gene's germline CDR1 is SGHAT and CDR2 FQNNGV. Trimming removed 1 base from V and 6 bases from J, with 20 bases in between. This CDR3 contains 17 residues. The receptor's source is an adult in good health. This chain joins TRBV11-2 and TRBJ2-3; the D gene could be TRBD1 or TRBD2 (5 bases each). The starting material was peripheral blood, obtained on day 0 of AZD1222 vaccination. The CDR3 loop reads CASSLGGPDSGRDTQYF. The CDR3 DNA reads TGTGCCAGCAGCTTAGGCGGACCCGACTCGGGGCGGGATACGCAGTATTTT.